The 29 T cell receptor beta chains reported below all come from one sample, sequenced in a study of shared T cell receptors in the human thymus. The data were produced by immunoSEQ multiplex PCR, yet TCRdb's version contains in-frame clones alone and is incomplete. This table holds 500,000 to 550,000 clones, around 78% found once. These data also featured in a second study, about human thymus T cells.

The sequenced material came from thymocytes. These receptors were collected from a boy under two years old with a congenital heart defect.

The V gene is TRBV7-2, the J gene TRBJ2-7; TRBD1 matches 9 bases. Trimming cost V 1 base and J 4 bases; bases outside gene matches: 8. CDR1 is SGHTA, CDR2 FQGNSA, per germline. This CDR3 comprises 16 residues. CDR3 in amino acids: CASSLGQGDAGYEQYF. The CDR3 DNA sequence: TGTGCCAGCAGCTTAGGACAGGGGGACGCGGGATACGAGCAGTACTTC.

This sequence joins TRBV10-3 and TRBJ1-4; possible D gene TRBD1, 6 bases. Trimming stripped 7 bases from V and 2 bases from J, with 11 bases between. CDR1 is ENHRY, CDR2 SYGVKD, per germline. CDR3 length equals 14 residues. Here the CDR3 reads CAIKGDTTNEKLFF. The CDR3 bases are TGTGCCATCAAGGGGGACACGACTAATGAAAAACTGTTTTTT.

This clone was seen a single time. The rearrangement uses TRBV12-5 and TRBJ2-3, with 8 bases that match TRBD1. Per the germline V gene, CDR1 is LGHNT and CDR2 is FRNRAP. The ends lost 1 base at V and 6 bases at J; junction bases unmatched: 6. This CDR3 is built from 15 residues. CDR3: CASGLGQGMEDTQYF. The CDR3 bases are TGTGCTAGTGGTTTGGGACAGGGGATGGAGGATACGCAGTATTTT.

This clone has only a few counts. The chain couples TRBV7-9 to TRBJ2-7; TRBD2 matches at 12 bases. V lost 5 bases and J lost 4; bases outside the gene matches: 15. Per the germline V gene, CDR1 is SEHNR and CDR2 is FQNEAQ (reference sequence). The CDR3 runs 18 residues. The CDR3 DNA sequence: TGTGCCAGCAGCCTAGGGCCCCGGACTAGCGGGAATAGGTACGAGCAGTACTTC. Translation: CASSLGPRTSGNRYEQYF.

The V call is TRBV7-8, the J call TRBJ1-3; D not certain. The CDR3 extends over 16 amino acids. Germline V lookup: CDR1 SGHVS, CDR2 FQNEAQ. Trimming took 4 bases from V and 0 from J, leaving 13 bases between them. The CDR3 loop reads CASSSAVPDSGNTIYF. The CDR3 bases are TGTGCCAGCAGCTCTGCGGTCCCGGACTCTGGAAACACCATATATTTT.

The V gene is TRBV10-2, the J gene TRBJ1-1; tentative D call: TRBD1 (5 bases). Germline assignment: CDR1 WSHSY and CDR2 SAAADI. V was trimmed by 6 bases and J by 1 base, leaving 12 bases between them. The CDR3 spans 14 residues. The CDR3 here is CASRVDSSNTEAFF. The CDR3 DNA follows: TGCGCCAGCAGAGTTGACAGTTCGAACACTGAAGCTTTCTTT.

The chain links TRBV6-5 to TRBJ2-5; 7 bases align to TRBD2. V was clipped by 2 bases and J by 2 bases; unmatched bases: 8. Per the germline V gene, CDR1 is MNHEY and CDR2 is SVGAGI. This CDR3 contains 16 residues. The CDR3 DNA sequence: TGTGCCAGCAGTTACCGGCGGATCGGGGGGCAAGAGACCCAGTACTTC. Protein sequence: CASSYRRIGGQETQYF.

This clone was recorded a few times. The chain carries TRBV28 and TRBJ1-5, with TRBD1 as a possible D gene (5 bases). This CDR3 has 15 residues. The germline V gene has CDR1 MDHEN and CDR2 SYDVKM. V lost 8 bases and J lost 0, with 14 bases in between. CDR3 DNA: TGTGCCAGCGTCGCAGGTGGGGCTAGCAATCAGCCCCAGCATTTT. Amino acid sequence: CASVAGGASNQPQHF. Filled out from reference TRBV28 and TRBJ1-5, the complete variable domain reads DVKVTQSSRYLVKRTGEKVFLECVQDMDHENMFWYRQDPGLGLRLIYFSYDVKMKEKGDIPEGYSVSREKKERFSLILESASTNQTSMYLCASVAGGASNQPQHFGDGTRLSIL.

The chain links TRBV14 to TRBJ2-4, with a possible D match to TRBD1 (6 bases). Trimming removed 3 bases from V and 5 bases from J, with 32 bases in between. CDR3 size: 21 residues. The V gene's germline CDR1 is SGHDN and CDR2 FVKESK. The CDR3 loop reads CASSHHHRPGLRSGGENIQYF. Here the CDR3 DNA reads TGTGCCAGCAGCCACCACCATCGCCCAGGTCTGCGTTCTGGGGGCGAAAACATTCAGTACTTC.

The genes are TRBV28 and TRBJ1-6; D gene unclear. Germline V lookup: CDR1 MDHEN, CDR2 SYDVKM. The CDR3 is 15 residues long. V shed 5 bases and J shed 6 bases, with 14 bases lying between them. This CDR3 is CASSPRPEGNSPLHF. CDR3 nucleotide sequence: TGTGCCAGCAGTCCCCGACCGGAGGGTAATTCACCCCTCCACTTT.

The rearrangement links TRBV28 to TRBJ2-7; 10 bases map to TRBD2. V lost 5 bases and J lost 8; bases outside the gene matches: 15. This CDR3 contains 16 residues. Germline V lookup: CDR1 MDHEN, CDR2 SYDVKM. CDR3 sequence (DNA): TGTGCCAGCAGTCTCCAGATGACTAGCGGGCCCTTCAAGCAGTACTTC. This gives the protein CASSLQMTSGPFKQYF.

The chain couples TRBV6-5 to TRBJ2-7; possibly TRBD2 for D (5 bases). V dropped 0 bases and J dropped 0 bases, with 9 bases sitting between them. Germline CDR1 is MNHEY and CDR2 is SVGAGI. This CDR3 has 15 residues. The CDR3, as DNA: TGTGCCAGCAGTTACTCGACTATCAGCTCCTACGAGCAGTACTTC. Its translation: CASSYSTISSYEQYF.

The rearrangement uses TRBV30 and TRBJ2-1; 9 bases match TRBD2. V lost 2 bases, J lost 8 bases, and 16 bases stayed unmatched. The CDR3 is 17 residues long. CDR1 is GTSNPN, CDR2 SVGIG, per germline (reference sequence). Written as DNA, the CDR3 is TGTGCCTGGAGTCCCTCCCGGGGCGGGAGGGCGTATCATGAGCAGTTCTTC. It encodes CAWSPSRGGRAYHEQFF.

This chain uses TRBV27 with TRBJ2-2; D uncertain. Trimming shortened V by 3 bases and J by 0 bases, and 2 bases separated the two germline ends. Germline assignment: CDR1 MNHEY and CDR2 SMNVEV (reference sequence). The CDR3 runs to 13 residues. The DNA of the CDR3 is TGTGCCAGCAGTTTCTCGAACACCGGGGAGCTGTTTTTT. Protein sequence: CASSFSNTGELFF.

This chain joins TRBV5-1 and TRBJ2-5; TRBD1 might be the D (5 bases). The CDR3 has 15 residues. Between the trimmed V and J ends, which lost 5 bases and 1 base, there was a span of 15 bases. Germline V CDR1 and CDR2: SGHRS, YFSETQ. The CDR3 loop is CASRVATETQETQYF. Here the CDR3 DNA reads TGCGCCAGCAGAGTCGCGACAGAAACCCAAGAGACCCAGTACTTC.

This sequence joins TRBV4-1 and TRBJ2-7; the match to TRBD1 covers 11 bases. The germline gives CDR1 MGHRA, CDR2 YSYEKL. The CDR3 is 15 residues long. J gave up 6 bases and V 4 bases, and 8 bases lay outside the gene matches. The CDR3 nucleotides read TGCGCCAGCAGCCCCTGGAGGACAGGGGGCCGCGAGCAGTACTTC. The encoded protein is CASSPWRTGGREQYF.

The chain carries TRBV6-1 and TRBJ2-3, with D perhaps matching TRBD1 (6 bases). Germline V gene data show CDR1 as MNHNS and CDR2 as SASEGT. The CDR3 consists of 12 residues. Between the trimmed V and J ends, which lost 6 bases and 11 bases, there was a span of 15 bases. The CDR3 DNA reads as TGTGCCAGCAGCGCGAATGGGGGCCTGCAGTATTTT. Translating gives CASSANGGLQYF.

The chain couples TRBV14 to TRBJ1-5, with 7 positions matching TRBD1. With 0 bases clipped from V and 2 bases from J, the junction kept 10 bases outside the gene matches. The CDR3 has 18 residues. Germline V gene lookup returns CDR1 SGHDN and CDR2 FVKESK. The CDR3 region is CASSQEQGVGSGNQPQHF. In DNA form, the CDR3 reads TGTGCCAGCAGCCAAGAGCAGGGGGTAGGGTCGGGCAATCAGCCCCAGCATTTT.

This chain uses TRBV5-5 with TRBJ2-7; 10 positions match TRBD1. This CDR3 has 16 residues. The germline CDR1 and CDR2 sequences are SGHKS and YYEKEE (reference sequence). Unmatched junction bases numbered 11, after V lost 2 bases and J lost 6 bases. CDR3 coding DNA: TGTGCCAGCAGCTTCCGGGACAGGGGCGTCCGCTGCGAGCAGTACTTC. Translation gives CASSFRDRGVRCEQYF.

This clone was found once. The chain's CDR3 is CASSQDLGGLAGETQYF. DNA of the CDR3: TGTGCCAGCAGCCAAGATTTGGGCGGACTAGCGGGAGAGACCCAGTACTTC. V and J are TRBV14 and TRBJ2-5; 11 positions match TRBD2. Germline CDR1 SGHDN, CDR2 FVKESK. After removal of 0 bases from V and 4 bases from J, the junction contained 7 bases not matched to a gene. The CDR3 spans 17 residues.

The gene calls are TRBV5-1 and TRBJ2-1; 8 bases are shared with TRBD2. Per the germline V gene, CDR1 is SGHRS and CDR2 is YFSETQ. The trim removed 6 bases at V and 8 bases at J, leaving 13 bases unmatched. This CDR3 is 15 amino acids long. The chain's CDR3 is CASKFSGKGVDEQFF. The CDR3 DNA reads TGCGCCAGCAAATTTAGCGGGAAAGGGGTGGATGAGCAGTTCTTC.

This clone was counted a few times. The gene calls are TRBV7-2 and TRBJ2-7; TRBD2 matches at 15 bases. V shed 7 bases and J 5 bases; nucleotides not matched to a gene: 9. CDR3 length equals 16 residues. The germline V gene encodes CDR1 SGHTA and CDR2 FQGNSA. The CDR3 region is CASTKEGLAGGHEQYF. As DNA, the CDR3 is TGTGCCAGCACCAAGGAGGGACTAGCGGGAGGCCACGAGCAGTACTTC.

The chain joins TRBV29-1 to TRBJ2-1; 10 nucleotides line up with TRBD2. The CDR3 length is 16 residues. In germline, CDR1 is SQVTM, CDR2 ANQGSEA. The V and J ends lost 3 bases and 0 bases, in that order; junction bases with no gene match: 5. The CDR3 DNA follows: TGCAGCGTTGATAGGGCTAGCGGGAGCTCCTACAATGAGCAGTTCTTC. Translation gives CSVDRASGSSYNEQFF.

The rearrangement links TRBV5-6 to TRBJ1-4; tentative D call: TRBD1 (6 bases). This CDR3 has 17 amino acids. The V gene lost 4 bases and the J gene lost 3 bases, with 19 bases spanning the gap. Germline values: CDR1 SGHDT, CDR2 YYEEEE. CDR3 sequence reads: CASSRGGGAEANEKLFF. Here the CDR3 DNA reads TGTGCCAGCAGCCGCGGGGGGGGCGCCGAAGCTAATGAAAAACTGTTTTTT.

The chain employs TRBV7-8 and TRBJ2-1, with TRBD2 as a possible D gene (6 bases). The CDR3 has 15 residues. V was shortened by 7 bases and J by 4 bases, with 17 bases between the two germline ends. Germline loops: CDR1 SGHVS, CDR2 FQNEAQ. The CDR3 sequence is CASTPRSSAYNEQFF. In DNA, the CDR3 is TGTGCCAGCACCCCAAGGTCTAGCGCGTACAATGAGCAGTTCTTC. Variable domain in full (rest from reference TRBV7-8 and TRBJ2-1): GAGVSQSPRYKVAKRGQDVALRCDPISGHVSLFWYQQALGQGPEFLTYFQNEAQLDKSGLPSDRFFAERPEGSVSTLKIQRTQQEDSAVYLCASTPRSSAYNEQFFGPGTRLTVL.

CDR3 region: CASSRKTGEGTEAFF. The CDR3 DNA follows: TGTGCCAGCAGCCGAAAGACAGGGGAGGGCACTGAAGCTTTCTTT. V is TRBV7-2 and J is TRBJ1-1; 8 nucleotides agree with TRBD1. This CDR3 comprises 15 residues. Germline V gene data show CDR1 as SGHTA and CDR2 as FQGNSA. The junction had 9 bases not matched to a gene; V was cut back by 5 bases and J by 4 bases.

The DNA for the CDR3 is TGTGCCAGCTCACCGGGAGGGACACCCGACTATGGCTACACCTTC. This gives the protein CASSPGGTPDYGYTF. The V call is TRBV18, the J call TRBJ1-2; tentatively, D is TRBD1 (6 bases). This CDR3 has 15 amino acids. Germline V CDR1 and CDR2: KGHSH, LQKENI. V dropped 3 bases and J dropped 3 bases, with 14 bases sitting between them.

Comments on this clone: The sample has other DNA sequences that encode this CDR3 too. The CDR3 region has the DNA TGCGCCAGCAGCTTGGCACCGGGACAGTCCTACGAGCAGTACTTC. This translates into CASSLAPGQSYEQYF. The V call is TRBV5-1, the J call TRBJ2-7, with 7 bases matching TRBD1. Germline loops: CDR1 SGHRS, CDR2 YFSETQ. The V segment lost 0 bases and the J segment 1 base; nucleotides outside the gene matches: 4. This CDR3 is built from 15 residues.

This chain joins TRBV14 and TRBJ2-7, with D tentatively TRBD2 (6 bases). V was pared by 4 bases and J by 5 bases, with 15 bases between. The V gene's germline CDR1 is SGHDN and CDR2 FVKESK. The CDR3 totals 14 residues. DNA of the CDR3: TGTGCCAGCAGCCCCCGGAGGGTGGTCGACGAGCAGTACTTC. It is translated as CASSPRRVVDEQYF.